The present TCR beta chain was sequenced within a study of T cells expressing NK-cell markers. Notes on this clonotype: Its specificity is not known.

Template switching by 5'RACE with UMIs generated the TCR beta cDNA. TCRdb re-called the 5' RACE reads and catalogs CDR3 proteins one per entry, DNA excluded. The listing records over 150,000 distinct CDR3 sequences. Regarding the study as a whole: CD8+ T cells in more than five donors included dominant NKG2C+ clonotypes at roughly 1.0-8%. For a few donors, these clonotypes were likewise the leading ones in the CD3+CD56-NKG2C+ fraction.

The CDR3 is 16 amino acids. Germline V lookup: CDR1 MNHNS, CDR2 SASEGT. The source of this sequence is a woman in her 50s in good health. The material sequenced was blood T cells: a sorted CD56 or NKG2C T cell subset, CD4+ or CD8+ T cells, or bulk PBMC T cells (not recorded which). This rearrangement joins TRBV6-1 to TRBJ2-7; TCRdb's assignment of TRBD2 cannot be checked, as there is no DNA. CDR3 amino acids: CASSDVGLAFSYEQYF.